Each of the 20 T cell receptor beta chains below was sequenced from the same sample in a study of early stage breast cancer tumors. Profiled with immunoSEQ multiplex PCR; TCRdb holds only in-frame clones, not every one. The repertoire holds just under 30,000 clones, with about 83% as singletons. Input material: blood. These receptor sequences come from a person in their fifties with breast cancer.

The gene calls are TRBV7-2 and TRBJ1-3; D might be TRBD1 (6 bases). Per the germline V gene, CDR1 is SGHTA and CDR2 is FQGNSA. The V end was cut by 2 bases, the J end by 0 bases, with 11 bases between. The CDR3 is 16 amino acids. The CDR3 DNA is TGTGCCAGCAGCTTACCCGGACAGTACTCTGGAAACACCATATATTTT. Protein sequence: CASSLPGQYSGNTIYF.

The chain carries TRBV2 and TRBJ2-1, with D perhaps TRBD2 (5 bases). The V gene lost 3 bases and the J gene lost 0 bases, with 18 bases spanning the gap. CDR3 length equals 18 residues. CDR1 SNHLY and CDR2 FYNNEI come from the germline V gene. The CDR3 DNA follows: TGTGCCAGCAGTGAGTGGGTCCGGAGCGGAAACTCCTACAATGAGCAGTTCTTC. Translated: CASSEWVRSGNSYNEQFF. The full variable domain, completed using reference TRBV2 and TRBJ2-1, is EPEVTQTPSHQVTQMGQEVILRCVPISNHLYFYWYRQILGQKVEFLVSFYNNEISEKSEIFDDQFSVERPDGSNFTLKIRSTKLEDSAMYFCASSEWVRSGNSYNEQFFGPGTRLTVL.

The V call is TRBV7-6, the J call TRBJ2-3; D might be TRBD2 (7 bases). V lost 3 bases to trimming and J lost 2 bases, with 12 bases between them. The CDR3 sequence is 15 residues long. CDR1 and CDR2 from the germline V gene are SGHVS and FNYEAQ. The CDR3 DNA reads TGTGCCAGCAGCTTGCGCGGGGGCTTCACAGATACGCAGTATTTT. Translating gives CASSLRGGFTDTQYF. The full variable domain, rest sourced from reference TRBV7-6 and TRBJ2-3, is GAGVSQSPRYKVTKRGQDVALRCDPISGHVSLYWYRQALGQGPEFLTYFNYEAQQDKSGLPNDRFSAERPEGSISTLTIQRTEQRDSAMYRCASSLRGGFTDTQYFGPGTRLTVL.

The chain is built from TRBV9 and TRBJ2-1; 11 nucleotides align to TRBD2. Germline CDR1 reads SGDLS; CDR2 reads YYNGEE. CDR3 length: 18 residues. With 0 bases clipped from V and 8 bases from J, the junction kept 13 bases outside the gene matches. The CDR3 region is CASSVEGASGRSGHEQFF. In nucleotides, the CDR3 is TGTGCCAGCAGCGTAGAGGGGGCTAGCGGGAGGTCCGGGCATGAGCAGTTCTTC.

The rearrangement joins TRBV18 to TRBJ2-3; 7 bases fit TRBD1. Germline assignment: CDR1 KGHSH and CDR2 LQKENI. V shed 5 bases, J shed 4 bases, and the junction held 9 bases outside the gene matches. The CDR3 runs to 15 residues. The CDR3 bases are TGTGCCAGCTCATTAAACGACAGGGCCCCAGATACGCAGTATTTT. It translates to CASSLNDRAPDTQYF.

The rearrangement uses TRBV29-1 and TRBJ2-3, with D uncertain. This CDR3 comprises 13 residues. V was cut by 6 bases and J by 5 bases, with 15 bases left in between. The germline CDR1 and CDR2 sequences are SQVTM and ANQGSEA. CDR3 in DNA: TGCAGCGTCCTGGACCTCGCACAAGATACGCAGTATTTT. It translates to CSVLDLAQDTQYF.

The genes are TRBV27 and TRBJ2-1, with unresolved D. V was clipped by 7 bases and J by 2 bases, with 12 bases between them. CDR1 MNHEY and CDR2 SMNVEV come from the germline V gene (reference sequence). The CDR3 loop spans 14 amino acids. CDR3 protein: CASKAPQTYNEQFF. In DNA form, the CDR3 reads TGTGCCAGCAAGGCCCCACAGACCTACAATGAGCAGTTCTTC.

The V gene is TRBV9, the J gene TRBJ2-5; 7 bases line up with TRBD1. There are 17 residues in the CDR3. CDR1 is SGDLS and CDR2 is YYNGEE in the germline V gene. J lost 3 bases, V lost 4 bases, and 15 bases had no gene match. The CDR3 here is CASSPASGQLIKETQYF. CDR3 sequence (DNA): TGTGCCAGCAGCCCAGCATCGGGACAGCTCATTAAAGAGACCCAGTACTTC.

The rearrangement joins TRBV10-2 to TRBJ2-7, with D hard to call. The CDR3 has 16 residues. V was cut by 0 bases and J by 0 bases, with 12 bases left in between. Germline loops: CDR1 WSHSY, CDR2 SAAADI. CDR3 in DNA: TGCGCCAGCAGTGAGTCGAAACAGTCCCTCTCCTACGAGCAGTACTTC. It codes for CASSESKQSLSYEQYF.

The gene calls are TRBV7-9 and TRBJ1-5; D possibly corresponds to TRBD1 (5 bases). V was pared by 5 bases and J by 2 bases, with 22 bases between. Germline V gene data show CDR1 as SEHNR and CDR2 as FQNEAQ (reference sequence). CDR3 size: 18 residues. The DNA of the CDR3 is TGTGCCAGCAGCAACTCTACCCGCGGGACTTGGCGCAATCAGCCCCAGCATTTT. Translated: CASSNSTRGTWRNQPQHF.

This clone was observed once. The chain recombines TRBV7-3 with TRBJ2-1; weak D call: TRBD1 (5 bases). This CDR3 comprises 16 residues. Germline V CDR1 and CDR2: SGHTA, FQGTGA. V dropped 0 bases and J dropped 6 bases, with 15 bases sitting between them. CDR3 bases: TGTGCCAGCAGCTTAACAATAATGGGGCAGTCCAATGAGCAGTTCTTC. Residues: CASSLTIMGQSNEQFF.

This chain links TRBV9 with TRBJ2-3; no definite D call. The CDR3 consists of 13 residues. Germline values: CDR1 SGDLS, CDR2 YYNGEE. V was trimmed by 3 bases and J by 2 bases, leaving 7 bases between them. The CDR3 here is CASSDGDTDTQYF. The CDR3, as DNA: TGTGCCAGCAGCGATGGGGACACAGATACGCAGTATTTT.

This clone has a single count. The CDR3 sequence is CASSSPPEGDRVAGPTGELFF. The CDR3 coding sequence is TGCGCCAGCAGCTCGCCTCCCGAGGGGGATCGGGTAGCGGGCCCCACCGGGGAGCTGTTTTTT. The chain joins TRBV5-1 to TRBJ2-2; tentative D call: TRBD2 (7 bases). This CDR3 has 21 amino acids. Germline-derived CDR1 and CDR2 are SGHRS and YFSETQ. V lost 3 bases to trimming and J lost 4 bases, with 31 bases between them. Variable domain in full (rest from reference TRBV5-1 and TRBJ2-2): KAGVTQTPRYLIKTRGQQVTLSCSPISGHRSVSWYQQTPGQGLQFLFEYFSETQRNKGNFPGRFSGRQFSNSRSEMNVSTLELGDSALYLCASSSPPEGDRVAGPTGELFFGEGSRLTVL.

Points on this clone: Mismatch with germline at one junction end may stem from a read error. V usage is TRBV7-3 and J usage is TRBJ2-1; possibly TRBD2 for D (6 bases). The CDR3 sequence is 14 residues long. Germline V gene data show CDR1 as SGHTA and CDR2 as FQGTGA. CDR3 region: CASSLGDSNNEQFF. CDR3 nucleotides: TGTGCCAGCAGCTTAGGGGACTCCAACAATGAGCAGTTCTTC.

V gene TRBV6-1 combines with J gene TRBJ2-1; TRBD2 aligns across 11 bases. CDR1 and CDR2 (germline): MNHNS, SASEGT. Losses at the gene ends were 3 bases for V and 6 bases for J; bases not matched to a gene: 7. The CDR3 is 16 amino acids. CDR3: CASSEVLGTSGNEQFF. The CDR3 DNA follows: TGTGCCAGCAGTGAGGTTCTCGGGACTAGCGGCAATGAGCAGTTCTTC.

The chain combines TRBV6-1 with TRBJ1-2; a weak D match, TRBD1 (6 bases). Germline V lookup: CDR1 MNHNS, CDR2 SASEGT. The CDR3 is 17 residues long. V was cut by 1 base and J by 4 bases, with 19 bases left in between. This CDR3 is CASSEEGWFGGPYGYTF. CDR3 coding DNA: TGTGCCAGCAGTGAAGAGGGTTGGTTCGGGGGGCCCTATGGCTACACCTTC.

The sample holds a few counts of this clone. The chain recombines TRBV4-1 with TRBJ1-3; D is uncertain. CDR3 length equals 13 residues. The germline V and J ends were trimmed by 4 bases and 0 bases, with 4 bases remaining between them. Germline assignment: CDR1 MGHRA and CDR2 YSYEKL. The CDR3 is CASSPISGNTIYF. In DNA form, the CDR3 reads TGCGCCAGCAGCCCCATCTCTGGAAACACCATATATTTT.

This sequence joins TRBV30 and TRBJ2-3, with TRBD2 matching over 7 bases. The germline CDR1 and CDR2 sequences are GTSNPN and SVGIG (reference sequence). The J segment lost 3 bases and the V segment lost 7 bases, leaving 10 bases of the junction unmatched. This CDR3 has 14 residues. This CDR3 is CASHAGRVTDTQYF. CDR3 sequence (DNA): TGTGCCTCCCACGCAGGGAGGGTTACAGATACGCAGTATTTT.

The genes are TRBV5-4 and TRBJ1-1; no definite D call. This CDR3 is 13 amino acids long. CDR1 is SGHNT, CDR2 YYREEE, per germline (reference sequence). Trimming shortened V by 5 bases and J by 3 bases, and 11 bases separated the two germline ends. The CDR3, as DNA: TGTGCCAGCAGGCCCCGACTGGACACTGAAGCTTTCTTT. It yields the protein CASRPRLDTEAFF.

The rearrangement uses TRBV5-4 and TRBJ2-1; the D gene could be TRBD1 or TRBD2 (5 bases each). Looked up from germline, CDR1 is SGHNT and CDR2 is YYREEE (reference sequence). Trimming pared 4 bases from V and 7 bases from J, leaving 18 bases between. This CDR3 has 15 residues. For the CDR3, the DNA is TGTGCCAGCAGCCCCGGGGTTTTGGGGGTTAATGAGCAGTTCTTC. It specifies CASSPGVLGVNEQFF. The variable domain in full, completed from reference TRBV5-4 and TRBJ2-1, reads ETGVTQSPTHLIKTRGQQVTLRCSSQSGHNTVSWYQQALGQGPQFIFQYYREEENGRGNFPPRFSGLQFPNYSSELNVNALELDDSALYLCASSPGVLGVNEQFFGPGTRLTVL.